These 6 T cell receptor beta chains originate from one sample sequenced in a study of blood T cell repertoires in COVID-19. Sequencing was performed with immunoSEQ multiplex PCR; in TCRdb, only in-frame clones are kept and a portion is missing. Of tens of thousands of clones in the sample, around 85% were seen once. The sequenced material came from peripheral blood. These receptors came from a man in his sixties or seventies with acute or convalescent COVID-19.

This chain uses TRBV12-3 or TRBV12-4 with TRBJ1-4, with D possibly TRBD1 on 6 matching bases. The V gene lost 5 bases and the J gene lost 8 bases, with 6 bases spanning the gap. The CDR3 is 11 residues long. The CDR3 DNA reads TGTGCCAGCAGTACAGGGGAAAAACTGTTTTTT. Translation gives CASSTGEKLFF.

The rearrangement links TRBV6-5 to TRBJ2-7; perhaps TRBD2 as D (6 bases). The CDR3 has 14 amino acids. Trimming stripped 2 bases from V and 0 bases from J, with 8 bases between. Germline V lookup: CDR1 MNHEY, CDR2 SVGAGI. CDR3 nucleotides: TGTGCCAGCAGTTACCGCGGGGCCTCCTACGAGCAGTACTTC. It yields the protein CASSYRGASYEQYF.

As DNA, the CDR3 is TGTGCCAGCGGTTCTTCTACAGGGGAGGACACTGAAGCTTTCTTT. As protein: CASGSSTGEDTEAFF. The gene calls are TRBV5-4 and TRBJ1-1, with 7 bases fitting TRBD1. Germline V lookup: CDR1 SGHNT, CDR2 YYREEE (reference sequence). CDR3 length equals 15 residues. With 7 bases clipped from V and 3 bases from J, the junction kept 12 bases outside the gene matches. Full variable domain (remainder filled in from reference TRBV5-4 and TRBJ1-1): ETGVTQSPTHLIKTRGQQVTLRCSSQSGHNTVSWYQQALGQGPQFIFQYYREEENGRGNFPPRFSGLQFPNYSSELNVNALELDDSALYLCASGSSTGEDTEAFFGQGTRLTVV.

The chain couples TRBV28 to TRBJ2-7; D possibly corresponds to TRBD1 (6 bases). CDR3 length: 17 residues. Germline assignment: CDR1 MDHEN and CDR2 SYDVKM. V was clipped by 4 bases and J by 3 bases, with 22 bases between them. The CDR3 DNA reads TGTGCCAGCAGTTCCCCAGGGCCCCGGACAGTGAACTACGAGCAGTACTTC. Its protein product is CASSSPGPRTVNYEQYF.

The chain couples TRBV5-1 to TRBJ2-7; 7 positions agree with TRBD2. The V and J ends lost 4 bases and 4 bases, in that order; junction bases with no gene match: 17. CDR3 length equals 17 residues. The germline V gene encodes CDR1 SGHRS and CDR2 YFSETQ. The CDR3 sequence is CASSLTVVSAGAYEQYF. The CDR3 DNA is TGCGCCAGCAGCCTAACTGTAGTGTCGGCGGGAGCATACGAGCAGTACTTC.

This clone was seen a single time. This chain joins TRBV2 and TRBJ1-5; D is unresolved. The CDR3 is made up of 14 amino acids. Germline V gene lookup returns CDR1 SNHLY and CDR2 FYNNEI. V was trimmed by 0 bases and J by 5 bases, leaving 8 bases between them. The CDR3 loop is CASSEALPDQPQHF. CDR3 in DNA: TGTGCCAGCAGTGAAGCTCTCCCCGATCAGCCCCAGCATTTT.